What follows is one T cell receptor beta chain and its context. After removal of 7 bases from V and 5 bases from J, the junction contained 7 bases not matched to a gene. This CDR3 contains 14 residues. Germline loops: CDR1 LNHDA, CDR2 SQIVND (reference sequence). Seattle participants joined during active infection and were tracked over time. The data are from a study of blood T cell repertoires in COVID-19. Across the study: Material from acute and convalescent COVID-19 was sourced from the United States, Italy and Spain.

Original methodology: Reference gene primers were amplified, and this amplification served to estimate nucleated cell counts. Assay: immunoSEQ multiplex PCR; the TCRdb copy retains only in-frame clones and omits some. Clonal size and the V and J genes are those of that table, whereas D and trimming came from the DNA. The sample holds 300,000 to 350,000 clones, about 93% seen once. V usage is TRBV19 and J usage is TRBJ1-5; 8 bases line up with TRBD1. The sequenced sample consisted of peripheral blood. The clonotype comes from a woman aged 30 to 39 with COVID-19, enrolled during active disease. CDR3 sequence (DNA): TGTGCCAGTACCGCGACAGGGGATTATCAGCCCCAGCATTTT. This gives the protein CASTATGDYQPQHF.